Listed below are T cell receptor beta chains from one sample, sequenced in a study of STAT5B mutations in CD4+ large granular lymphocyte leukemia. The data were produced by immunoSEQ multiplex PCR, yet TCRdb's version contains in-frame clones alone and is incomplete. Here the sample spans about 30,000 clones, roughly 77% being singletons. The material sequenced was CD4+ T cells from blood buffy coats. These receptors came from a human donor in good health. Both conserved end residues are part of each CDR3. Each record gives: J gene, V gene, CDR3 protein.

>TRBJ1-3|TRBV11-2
CASSLGTSLYF
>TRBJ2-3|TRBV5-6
CASSLEQRSTDTQYF
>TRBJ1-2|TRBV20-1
CSAPGANGYTF
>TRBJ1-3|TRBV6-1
CASSGPATSGNTIYF
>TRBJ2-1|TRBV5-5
CASGPTSGGYNEQFF
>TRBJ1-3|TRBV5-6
CASSPGQGKGNTIYF
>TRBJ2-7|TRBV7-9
CASSLWVGTGGEEQYF
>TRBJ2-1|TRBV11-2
CASSPVSNRGSYNEQFF
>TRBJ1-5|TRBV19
CASSPTGQITDPQHF
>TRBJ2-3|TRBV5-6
CASWKGLAGGEGTQYF
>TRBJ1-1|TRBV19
CASSGQATMNTEAFF
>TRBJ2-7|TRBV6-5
CASSYSDRGNEQYF
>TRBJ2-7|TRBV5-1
CASSPSSRAESYEQYF
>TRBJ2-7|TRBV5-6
CASSGPTAGIDYEQYF
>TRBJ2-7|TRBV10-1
CASSDGTSGRYEQYF
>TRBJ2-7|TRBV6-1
CASNLAGGPGREQYF